The source of this T cell receptor beta chain is a study of T cells after yellow fever vaccination. The CDR3 has 13 amino acids. Germline CDR1 reads SGHTA; CDR2 reads FQGNSA. Trimming took 5 bases from V and 4 from J; bases not matched to a gene: 3. Study outcomes and limitations: Some clonotypes were seen in both the CD4 and the CD8 compartments. These made up a small share and likely arose from convergent recombination.

MiXCR, applied by TCRdb to the 5' RACE reads, yields one record per CDR3 protein. The data hold 340,000 or so distinct CDR3 sequences, with 12% observed a single time. With respect to this clonotype: Antigen specificity is unknown.

The source is a man in his late teens or twenties who received the YFV17D yellow fever vaccine. Here the sequenced sample was CD4+ T cells sorted from PBMCs, taken 15 days after the yellow fever booster vaccination. The V gene is TRBV7-2, the J gene TRBJ2-5; TRBD1 agrees at 8 bases. CDR3 sequence reads: CASSEQGGETQYF. The CDR3 coding sequence is TGTGCCAGCAGCGAACAGGGGGGAGAGACCCAGTACTTC.